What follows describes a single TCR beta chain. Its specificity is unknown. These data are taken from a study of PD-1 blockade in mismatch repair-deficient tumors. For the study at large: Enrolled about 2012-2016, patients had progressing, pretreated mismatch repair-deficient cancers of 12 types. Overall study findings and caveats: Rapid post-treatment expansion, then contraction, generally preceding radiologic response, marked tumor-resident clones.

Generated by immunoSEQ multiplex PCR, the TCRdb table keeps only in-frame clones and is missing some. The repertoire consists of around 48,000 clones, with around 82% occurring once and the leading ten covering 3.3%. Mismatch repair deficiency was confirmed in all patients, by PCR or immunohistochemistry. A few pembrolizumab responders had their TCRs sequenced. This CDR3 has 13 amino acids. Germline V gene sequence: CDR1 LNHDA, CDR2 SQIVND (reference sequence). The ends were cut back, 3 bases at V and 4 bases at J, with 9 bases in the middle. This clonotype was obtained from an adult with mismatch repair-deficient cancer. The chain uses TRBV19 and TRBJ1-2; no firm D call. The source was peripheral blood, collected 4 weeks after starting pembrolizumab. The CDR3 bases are TGTGCCAGTAGTATTAACAGTCTCTATGGCTACACCTTC. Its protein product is CASSINSLYGYTF.